The sequence of this TCR beta chain was determined in a study of OX40 agonist ivuxolimab in advanced cancers. Study-level points and caveats: CD8+ T cells showed, on average, more clonal expansion than CD4+ cells.

Peripheral blood came from all dose cohorts at three timepoints. Per germline, CDR1 SGDLS and CDR2 YYNGEE. There are 17 residues in the CDR3. With V trimmed by 0 bases and J by 6 bases, 11 bases remained unmatched. In its sample, this clone was seen once. Its antigen remains unknown. The sample holds other DNA sequences that translate to the same CDR3. Repertoires were generated with immunoSEQ multiplex PCR, while TCRdb's copy carries only in-frame clones and drops some. The sample shows around 80,000 clones, about four fifths of them seen only once. This specimen consisted of CD4+ or CD8+ T cells sorted from blood, obtained in a trial of the OX40 agonist ivuxolimab. The origin of this receptor is an adult with an advanced solid tumor such as melanoma, head and neck, liver or kidney cancer. This rearrangement joins TRBV9 to TRBJ2-1; TRBD1 matches at 8 bases. The CDR3 here is CASSVALVAGGLNEQFF. The CDR3 DNA is TGTGCCAGCAGCGTAGCACTCGTGGCAGGGGGCCTCAATGAGCAGTTCTTC.